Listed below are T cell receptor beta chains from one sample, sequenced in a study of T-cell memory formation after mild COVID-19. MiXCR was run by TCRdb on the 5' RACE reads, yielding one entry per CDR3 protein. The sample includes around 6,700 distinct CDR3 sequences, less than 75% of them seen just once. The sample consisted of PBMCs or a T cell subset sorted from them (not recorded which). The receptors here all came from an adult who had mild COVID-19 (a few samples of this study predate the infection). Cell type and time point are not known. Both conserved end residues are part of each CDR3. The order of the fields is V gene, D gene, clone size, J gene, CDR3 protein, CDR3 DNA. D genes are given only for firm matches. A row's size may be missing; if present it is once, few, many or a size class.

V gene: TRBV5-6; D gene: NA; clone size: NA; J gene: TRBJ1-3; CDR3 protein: CASSLDRGNTIYF; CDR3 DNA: TGTGCCAGCAGCTTGGACAGGGGAAACACCATATATTTT
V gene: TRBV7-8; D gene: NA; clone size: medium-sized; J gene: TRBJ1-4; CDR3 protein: CASTRNGGFNEKLFF; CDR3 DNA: TGTGCCAGCACACGAAACGGAGGATTTAACGAAAAACTGTTTTTT
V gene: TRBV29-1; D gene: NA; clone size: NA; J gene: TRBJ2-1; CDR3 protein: CSVERNNEQFF; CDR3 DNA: TGCAGCGTTGAACGAAACAATGAGCAGTTCTTC
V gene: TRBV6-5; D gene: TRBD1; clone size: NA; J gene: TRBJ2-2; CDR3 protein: CASSRYRGGTGELFF; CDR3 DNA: TGTGCCAGCAGTCGCTACAGGGGTGGCACCGGGGAGCTGTTTTTT
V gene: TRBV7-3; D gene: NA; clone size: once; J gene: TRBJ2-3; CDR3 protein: CASSLSGTFTDTQYF; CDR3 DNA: TGTGCCAGCAGCTTATCTGGGACCTTCACAGATACGCAGTATTTT
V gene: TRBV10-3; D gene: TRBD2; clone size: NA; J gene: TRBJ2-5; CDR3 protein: CAISKGLAEETQYF; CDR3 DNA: TGTGCCATCAGTAAGGGACTAGCGGAAGAGACCCAGTACTTC
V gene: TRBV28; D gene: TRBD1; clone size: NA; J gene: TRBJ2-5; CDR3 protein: CASRPARGQWETQYF; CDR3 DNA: TGTGCCAGCAGACCCGCCAGGGGGCAGTGGGAGACCCAGTACTTC
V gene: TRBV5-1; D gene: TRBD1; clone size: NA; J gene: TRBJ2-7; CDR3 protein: CASSSGDRASEQYF; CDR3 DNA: TGCGCCAGCAGCTCCGGGGACAGGGCTTCCGAGCAGTACTTC
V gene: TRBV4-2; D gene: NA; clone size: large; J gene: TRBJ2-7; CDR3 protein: CASSQGGNNEQYF; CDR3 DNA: TGTGCCAGCAGCCAAGGGGGGAATAACGAGCAGTACTTC
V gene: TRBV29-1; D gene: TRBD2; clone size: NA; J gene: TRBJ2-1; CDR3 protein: CSVAPGLAGSFDEQFF; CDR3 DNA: TGCAGCGTTGCCCCGGGACTAGCGGGATCATTTGATGAGCAGTTCTTC
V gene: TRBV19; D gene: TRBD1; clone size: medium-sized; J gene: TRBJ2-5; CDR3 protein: CASSITGQGAGETQYF; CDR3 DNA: TGTGCCAGTAGTATAACAGGACAGGGGGCCGGTGAGACCCAGTACTTC
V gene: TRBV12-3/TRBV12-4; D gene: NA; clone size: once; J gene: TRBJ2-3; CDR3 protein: CASHLGGALDTQYF; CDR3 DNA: TGTGCCAGCCACCTCGGCGGGGCGTTAGATACGCAGTATTTT
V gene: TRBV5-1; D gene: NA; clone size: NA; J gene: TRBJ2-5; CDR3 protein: CASSKRIEETQYF; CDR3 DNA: TGCGCCAGCAGCAAAAGGATTGAAGAGACCCAGTACTTC
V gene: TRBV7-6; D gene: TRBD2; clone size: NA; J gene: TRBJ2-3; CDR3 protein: CASSLGLAGSSTDTQYF; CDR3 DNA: TGTGCCAGCAGCTTAGGGCTAGCGGGGTCAAGCACAGATACGCAGTATTTT
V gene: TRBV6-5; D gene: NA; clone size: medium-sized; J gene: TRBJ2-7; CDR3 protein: CASSYAGGSNEQYF; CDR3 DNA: TGTGCCAGCAGTTACGCAGGGGGGAGTAACGAGCAGTACTTC
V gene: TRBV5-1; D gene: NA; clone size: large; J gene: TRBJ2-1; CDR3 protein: CASSPPGGISYNEQFF; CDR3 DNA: TGCGCCAGCAGCCCCCCTGGGGGGATATCCTACAATGAGCAGTTCTTC
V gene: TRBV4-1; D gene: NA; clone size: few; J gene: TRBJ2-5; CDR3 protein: CASSPRSSGSGGETQYF; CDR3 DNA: TGCGCCAGCAGCCCCAGATCTTCAGGCAGCGGAGGAGAGACCCAGTACTTC